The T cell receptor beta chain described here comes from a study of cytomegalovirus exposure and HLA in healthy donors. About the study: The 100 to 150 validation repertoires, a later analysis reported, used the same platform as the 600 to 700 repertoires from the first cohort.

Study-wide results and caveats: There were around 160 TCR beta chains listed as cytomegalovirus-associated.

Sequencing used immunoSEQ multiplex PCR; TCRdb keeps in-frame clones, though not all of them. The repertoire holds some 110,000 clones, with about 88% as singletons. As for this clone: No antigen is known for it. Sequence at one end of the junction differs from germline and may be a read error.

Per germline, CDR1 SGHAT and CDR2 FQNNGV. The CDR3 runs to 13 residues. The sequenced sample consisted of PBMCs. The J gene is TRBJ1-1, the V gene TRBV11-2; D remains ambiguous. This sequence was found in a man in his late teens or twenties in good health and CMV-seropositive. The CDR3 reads CASSEGLKTEAFF. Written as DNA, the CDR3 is TGTGCCAGCAGTGAGGGCTTGAAGACTGAAGCTTTCTTT.